The present T cell receptor beta chain was sequenced within a study of cytomegalovirus exposure and HLA in healthy donors. Whole-study findings and limits: About 87% or about 30% of the time was how often most TCR beta V segments were productive, according to an earlier analysis.

On this clone itself: Its antigen is currently unknown.

Primers for the PCR totalled 60 Vbeta and 13 Jbeta. Sequencing used immunoSEQ multiplex PCR; TCRdb keeps in-frame clones, though not all of them. This table has approximately 120,000 clones, about 83% appearing once. Sequencing was performed on PBMCs. The receptor was isolated from a woman in her thirties or forties in good health and CMV-seropositive.

The DNA of the CDR3 is TGTGCCAGCAGCTTTAGCGGGACCCGCTACGAGCAGTACTTC. This codes for CASSFSGTRYEQYF. The genes are TRBV5-6 and TRBJ2-5; 8 nucleotides agree with TRBD2. The J call is uncertain, as TRBJ2-7 better fits the DNA end. Germline CDR1 reads SGHDT; CDR2 reads YYEEEE. The CDR3 extends over 14 amino acids.